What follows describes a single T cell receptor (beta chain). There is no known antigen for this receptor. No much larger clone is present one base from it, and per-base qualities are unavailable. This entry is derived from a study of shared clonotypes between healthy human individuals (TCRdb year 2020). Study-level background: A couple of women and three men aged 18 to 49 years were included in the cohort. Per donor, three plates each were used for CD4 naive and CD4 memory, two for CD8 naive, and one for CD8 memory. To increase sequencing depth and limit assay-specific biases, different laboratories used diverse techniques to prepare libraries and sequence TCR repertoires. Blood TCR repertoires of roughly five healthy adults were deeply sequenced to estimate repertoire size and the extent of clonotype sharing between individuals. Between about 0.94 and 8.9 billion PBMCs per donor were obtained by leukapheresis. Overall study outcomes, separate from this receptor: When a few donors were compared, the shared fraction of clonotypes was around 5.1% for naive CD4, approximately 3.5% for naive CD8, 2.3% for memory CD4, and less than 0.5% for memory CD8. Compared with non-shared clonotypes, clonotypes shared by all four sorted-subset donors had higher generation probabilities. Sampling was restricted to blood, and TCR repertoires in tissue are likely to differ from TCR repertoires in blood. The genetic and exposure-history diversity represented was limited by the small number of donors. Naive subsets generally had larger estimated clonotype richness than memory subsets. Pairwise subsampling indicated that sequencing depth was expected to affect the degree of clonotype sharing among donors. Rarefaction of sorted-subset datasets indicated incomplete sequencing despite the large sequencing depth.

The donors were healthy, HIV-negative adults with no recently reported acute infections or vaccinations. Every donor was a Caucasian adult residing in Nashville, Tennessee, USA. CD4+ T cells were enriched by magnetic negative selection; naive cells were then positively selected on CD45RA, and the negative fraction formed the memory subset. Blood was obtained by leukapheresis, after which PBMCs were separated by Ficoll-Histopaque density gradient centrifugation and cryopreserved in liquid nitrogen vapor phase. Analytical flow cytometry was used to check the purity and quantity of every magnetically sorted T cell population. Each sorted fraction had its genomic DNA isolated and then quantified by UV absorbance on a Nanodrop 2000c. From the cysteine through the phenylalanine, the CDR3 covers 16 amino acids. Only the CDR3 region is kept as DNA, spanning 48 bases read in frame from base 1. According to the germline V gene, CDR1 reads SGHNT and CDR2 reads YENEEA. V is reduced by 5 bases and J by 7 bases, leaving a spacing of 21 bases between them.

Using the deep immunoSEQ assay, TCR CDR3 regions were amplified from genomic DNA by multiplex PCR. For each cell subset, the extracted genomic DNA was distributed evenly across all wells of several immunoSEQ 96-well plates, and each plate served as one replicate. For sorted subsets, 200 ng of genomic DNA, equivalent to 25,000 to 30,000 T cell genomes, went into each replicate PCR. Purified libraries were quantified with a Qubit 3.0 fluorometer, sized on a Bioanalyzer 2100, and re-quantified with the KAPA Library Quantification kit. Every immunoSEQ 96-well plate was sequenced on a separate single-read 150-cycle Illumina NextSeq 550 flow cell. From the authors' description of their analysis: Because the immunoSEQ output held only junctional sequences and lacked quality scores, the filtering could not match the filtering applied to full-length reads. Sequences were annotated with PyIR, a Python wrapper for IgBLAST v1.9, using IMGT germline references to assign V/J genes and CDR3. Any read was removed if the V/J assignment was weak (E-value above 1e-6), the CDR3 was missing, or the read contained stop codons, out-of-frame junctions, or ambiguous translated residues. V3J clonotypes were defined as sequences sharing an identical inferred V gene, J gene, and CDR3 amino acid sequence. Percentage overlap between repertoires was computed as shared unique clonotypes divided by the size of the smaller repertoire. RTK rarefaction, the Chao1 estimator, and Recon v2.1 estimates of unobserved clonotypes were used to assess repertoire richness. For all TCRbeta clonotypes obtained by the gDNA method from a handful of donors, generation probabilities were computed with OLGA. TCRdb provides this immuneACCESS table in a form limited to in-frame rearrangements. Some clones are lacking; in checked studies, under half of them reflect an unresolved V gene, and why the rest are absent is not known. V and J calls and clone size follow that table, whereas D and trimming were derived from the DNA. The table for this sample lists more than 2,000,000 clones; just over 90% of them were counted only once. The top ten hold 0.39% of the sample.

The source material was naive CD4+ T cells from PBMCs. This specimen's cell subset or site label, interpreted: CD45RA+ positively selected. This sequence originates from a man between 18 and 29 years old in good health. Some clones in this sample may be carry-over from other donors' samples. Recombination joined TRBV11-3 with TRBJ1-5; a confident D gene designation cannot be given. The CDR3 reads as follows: CASSPRVAGLGQPQHF. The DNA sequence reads TGTGCCAGCAGCCCTAGGGTCGCGGGGTTGGGGCAGCCCCAGCATTTT.